This record covers a single TCR beta chain. It was during active infection that Seattle patients were enrolled and then longitudinally followed. The data belong to a study of blood T cell repertoires in COVID-19. Background on the study: Samples taken during acute and convalescent COVID-19 were collected in the United States, Italy and Spain. T cells, B-cell-depleted T cells, or PBMCs provided the cDNA or gDNA that served as material.

Germline V gene lookup returns CDR1 MNHNS and CDR2 SASEGT. With 2 bases removed from V and 3 bases from J, the gap between germline ends came to 4 bases. The CDR3 runs to 12 residues. Source study methods: For nucleated cells, counts were estimated from reference gene primer amplification. The table came from immunoSEQ multiplex PCR; TCRdb's copy has only in-frame clones and leaves some out. V and J calls and clone size come straight from that table; D and trimming were deduced from the DNA. The sample holds under 200,000 clones, about 86% seen once. Sequencing was performed on peripheral blood. The chain couples TRBV6-1 to TRBJ1-1; D is unclear. The TCR originated in a woman between 55 and 75 years old with COVID-19, enrolled during active disease. As DNA, the CDR3 is TGTGCCAGCAGTGAACCTTACACTGAAGCTTTCTTT. Protein product: CASSEPYTEAFF.